This T cell receptor beta chain was found in a study of blood T cell repertoires in COVID-19. In the authors' workflow: From reference gene primer amplification, estimates of nucleated cell counts were derived. The protocol was immunoSEQ multiplex PCR, while the TCRdb copy is restricted to in-frame clones and leaves out a portion. The V and J calls and the clone size are those of that table, but D and trimming were determined from the DNA. The repertoire holds a few hundred thousand clones, with nearly 90% as singletons. CDR3 length equals 11 residues. V lost 4 bases to trimming and J lost 6 bases, with 4 bases between them. Germline lookup yields CDR1 ENHRY and CDR2 SYGVKD.

What was sequenced was peripheral blood. The gene calls are TRBV10-3 and TRBJ2-1; no clear D gene. The clonotype comes from a woman in her 40s with COVID-19, enrolled during active disease. The CDR3 loop reads CAISVLNEQFF. CDR3 nucleotide sequence: TGTGCCATCAGTGTTCTCAATGAGCAGTTCTTC.